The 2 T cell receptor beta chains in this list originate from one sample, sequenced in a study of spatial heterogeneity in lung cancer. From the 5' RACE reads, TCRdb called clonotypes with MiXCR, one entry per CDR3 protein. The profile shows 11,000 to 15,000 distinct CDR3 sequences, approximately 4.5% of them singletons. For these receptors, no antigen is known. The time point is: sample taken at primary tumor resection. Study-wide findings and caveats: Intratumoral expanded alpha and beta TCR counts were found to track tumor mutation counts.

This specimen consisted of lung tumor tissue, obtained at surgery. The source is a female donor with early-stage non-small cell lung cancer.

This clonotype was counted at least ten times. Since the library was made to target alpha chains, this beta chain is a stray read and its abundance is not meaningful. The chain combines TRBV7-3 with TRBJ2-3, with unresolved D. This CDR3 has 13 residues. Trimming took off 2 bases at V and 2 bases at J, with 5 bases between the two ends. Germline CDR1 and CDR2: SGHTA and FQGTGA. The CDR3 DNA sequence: TGTGCCAGCAGCTTAGGCTTCACAGATACGCAGTATTTT. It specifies CASSLGFTDTQYF.

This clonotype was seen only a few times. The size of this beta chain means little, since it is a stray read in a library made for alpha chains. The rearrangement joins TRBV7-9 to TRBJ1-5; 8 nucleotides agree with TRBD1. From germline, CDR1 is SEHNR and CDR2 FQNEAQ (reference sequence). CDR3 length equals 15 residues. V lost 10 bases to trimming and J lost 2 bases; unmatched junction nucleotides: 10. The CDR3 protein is CATKDRVYGNQPQHF. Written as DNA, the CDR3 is TGTGCCACCAAGGACAGGGTCTATGGCAATCAGCCCCAGCATTTT.